The 28 T cell receptor beta chains given below trace back to one sample, sequenced in a study of T cell changes during pregnancy in multiple sclerosis. This table comes from immunoSEQ multiplex PCR, and its TCRdb copy is limited to in-frame clones, with some not included. The repertoire has about 51,000 clones, under 95% of them found once; the top ten carry about 0.6%. Here the sequenced sample was CD4+ T cells from peripheral blood mononuclear cells, taken in the second trimester of pregnancy. The receptors were sampled from a female donor with multiple sclerosis, enrolled in a pregnancy study.

The V gene is TRBV6-5, the J gene TRBJ2-5; D ambiguous. V was pared by 6 bases and J by 4 bases, with 12 bases between. CDR1 is MNHEY and CDR2 is SVGAGI in the germline V gene. This CDR3 has 13 residues. CDR3 sequence (DNA): TGTGCCAGCAGCCTTAGGCGAGGAGAGACCCAGTACTTC. Residues: CASSLRRGETQYF.

The chain joins TRBV7-2 to TRBJ2-7; 11 bases fit TRBD2. Germline CDR1 reads SGHTA; CDR2 reads FQGNSA. This CDR3 has 14 residues. V shed 8 bases, J shed 0 bases, and the junction held 3 bases outside the gene matches. CDR3: CASGTSGSSYEQYF. The DNA for the CDR3 is TGTGCCAGCGGGACTAGCGGCTCCTCCTACGAGCAGTACTTC. Combining the CDR3 with reference TRBV7-2 and TRBJ2-7 gives the whole variable domain GAGVSQSPSNKVTEKGKDVELRCDPISGHTALYWYRQSLGQGLEFLIYFQGNSAPDKSGLPSDRFSAERTGGSVSTLTIQRTQQEDSAVYLCASGTSGSSYEQYFGPGTRLTVT.

The chain links TRBV6-1 to TRBJ2-7, with TRBD2 matching 9 bases. This CDR3 has 13 residues. The trim removed 6 bases at V and 7 bases at J, leaving 7 bases unmatched. CDR1 and CDR2 (germline): MNHNS, SASEGT. The CDR3 reads CASSQRGAWEQYF. The CDR3 DNA reads TGTGCCAGCAGCCAGCGGGGGGCGTGGGAGCAGTACTTC.

The rearrangement links TRBV23-1 to TRBJ1-2; D possibly corresponds to TRBD1 (6 bases). TRBV23-1 is filed as an ORF, its function uncertain. The CDR3 spans 15 residues. Trimming shortened V by 2 bases and J by 7 bases, and 17 bases separated the two germline ends. CDR3 loop: CASSQGVWGRGGYTF. The CDR3 coding sequence is TGCGCCAGCAGTCAAGGGGTCTGGGGGCGAGGTGGCTACACCTTC.

This chain connects TRBV6-5 to TRBJ2-7, with 7 bases identical to TRBD2. The CDR3 loop spans 15 amino acids. The V gene end was trimmed by 2 bases and the J gene end by 1 base; junction bases not matched to a gene: 5. Germline CDR1 and CDR2: MNHEY and SVGAGI. Written as DNA, the CDR3 is TGTGCCAGCAGTTACGAGGCGGGGGTGTCCTACGAGCAGTACTTC. Its protein product is CASSYEAGVSYEQYF.

This chain connects TRBV20-1 to TRBJ1-1; D is perhaps TRBD1 (6 bases). This CDR3 comprises 11 residues. Germline values: CDR1 DFQATT, CDR2 SNEGSKA (reference sequence). Deletions cut 5 bases from V and 6 bases from J, with 10 bases between. This CDR3 reads CSAQDRAEAFF. In DNA form, the CDR3 reads TGCAGTGCTCAGGACAGAGCTGAAGCTTTCTTT.

The chain recombines TRBV7-2 with TRBJ2-3; TRBD1 matches 7 bases. CDR1 SGHTA and CDR2 FQGNSA come from the germline V gene. CDR3 length equals 12 residues. The V segment lost 6 bases and the J segment 7 bases; nucleotides outside the gene matches: 4. Written as DNA, the CDR3 is TGTGCCAGCAGGAACAGGGGAAATACGCAGTATTTT. Translating it yields CASRNRGNTQYF.

The CDR3 region is CASSLAGVGGELFF. The CDR3 nucleotides are TGTGCCAGCTCTCTAGCGGGGGTGGGCGGGGAGCTGTTTTTT. The chain recombines TRBV6-1 with TRBJ2-2; 10 nucleotides align to TRBD2. This CDR3 is 14 amino acids long. Germline CDR1 reads MNHNS; CDR2 reads SASEGT. V lost 8 bases to trimming and J lost 7 bases; unmatched junction nucleotides: 7.

In its sample, this clone was seen once. The chain combines TRBV11-2 with TRBJ1-1; 7 bases agree with TRBD1. Germline CDR1 and CDR2: SGHAT and FQNNGV. Trimming at V came to 5 bases and at J to 7 bases, leaving 10 bases not matched to a gene. This CDR3 spans 14 amino acids. CDR3 sequence reads: CASSQKTGRIEAFF. The CDR3 DNA reads TGTGCCAGCAGCCAAAAGACAGGGAGGATTGAAGCTTTCTTT.

The chain combines TRBV6-5 with TRBJ1-3; no definite D call. This CDR3 contains 15 residues. V was pared by 7 bases and J by 0 bases, with 13 bases between. Per germline, CDR1 MNHEY and CDR2 SVGAGI. The CDR3 coding sequence is TGTGCCAGCAACCCCGGACTGTTCTCTGGAAACACCATATATTTT. Its protein product is CASNPGLFSGNTIYF.

V is TRBV11-2 and J is TRBJ2-1; 13 nucleotides agree with TRBD2. The CDR3 is 17 amino acids. V shed 1 base, J shed 2 bases, and the junction held 2 bases outside the gene matches. Germline CDR1 is SGHAT and CDR2 is FQNNGV. This CDR3 reads CASSLGGLAGAYNEQFF. The CDR3 bases are TGTGCCAGCAGCTTAGGTGGACTAGCGGGGGCCTACAATGAGCAGTTCTTC.

The V and J genes are TRBV28 and TRBJ2-3; 13 positions match TRBD2. The V and J ends lost 6 bases and 2 bases, in that order; junction bases with no gene match: 5. Germline CDR1 is MDHEN and CDR2 is SYDVKM. This CDR3 has 16 amino acids. In DNA, the CDR3 is TGTGCCAGCAGGAAAGGGACTAGCGGGGCCACAGATACGCAGTATTTT. Translating gives CASRKGTSGATDTQYF.

The chain joins TRBV18 to TRBJ2-7, with D perhaps matching TRBD2 (7 bases). This CDR3 comprises 15 residues. The germline V gene encodes CDR1 KGHSH and CDR2 LQKENI. Deletions cut 0 bases from V and 3 bases from J, with 12 bases between. The CDR3 spells CASSPPGGQGYEQYF. The CDR3 coding sequence is TGTGCCAGCTCACCACCGGGGGGGCAAGGCTACGAGCAGTACTTC.

This clone has more than one count but fewer than ten. The rearrangement links TRBV19 to TRBJ1-5; the D is unclear. The CDR3 has 12 residues. V lost 6 bases, J lost 6 bases, and 9 bases lay in between. Germline CDR1 is LNHDA and CDR2 is SQIVND (reference sequence). The DNA for the CDR3 is TGTGCCAGTAGGTGGGGAGTTCAGCCCCAGCATTTT. Residues: CASRWGVQPQHF.

The J gene is TRBJ2-1, the V gene TRBV10-3, with a tentative D call TRBD2 (5 bases). Germline V CDR1 and CDR2: ENHRY, SYGVKD. V was cut by 2 bases and J by 3 bases, with 11 bases left in between. The CDR3 spans 15 residues. The CDR3, as DNA: TGTGCCATCAGTGAGGATAGCACTAGCTACAATGAGCAGTTCTTC. Amino acids: CAISEDSTSYNEQFF.

The chain has TRBV5-1 and TRBJ2-5; D not certain. Germline CDR1 is SGHRS and CDR2 is YFSETQ. The CDR3 extends over 14 amino acids. The ends were cut back, 0 bases at V and 6 bases at J, with 12 bases in the middle. In nucleotides, the CDR3 is TGCGCCAGCAGCTTGGACACTGGCACTAAGACCCAGTACTTC. Protein sequence: CASSLDTGTKTQYF. Full variable domain (missing parts from reference TRBV5-1 and TRBJ2-5): KAGVTQTPRYLIKTRGQQVTLSCSPISGHRSVSWYQQTPGQGLQFLFEYFSETQRNKGNFPGRFSGRQFSNSRSEMNVSTLELGDSALYLCASSLDTGTKTQYFGPGTRLLVL.

The genes are TRBV10-3 and TRBJ2-3, with 9 bases aligning to TRBD1. The trim removed 11 bases at V and 3 bases at J, leaving 12 bases unmatched. The germline V gene has CDR1 ENHRY and CDR2 SYGVKD. CDR3 length: 15 residues. This CDR3 is CASQRGTGFTDTQYF. CDR3 DNA sequence: TGTGCCTCCCAACGTGGGACAGGGTTTACAGATACGCAGTATTTT.

V and J are TRBV7-9 and TRBJ2-2, with TRBD2 matching 8 bases. V gave up 5 bases and J gave up 4 bases; unmatched junction bases: 9. The CDR3 is 16 amino acids. CDR1 and CDR2 from the germline V gene are SEHNR and FQNEAQ (reference sequence). The CDR3 is CASSASGGLGTGELFF. CDR3 bases: TGTGCCAGCAGCGCCTCGGGGGGGCTTGGCACCGGGGAGCTGTTTTTT.

The chain links TRBV29-1 to TRBJ1-5; 9 positions match TRBD1. The CDR3 length is 14 residues. The germline gives CDR1 SQVTM, CDR2 ANQGSEA. The trim removed 6 bases at V and 1 base at J, leaving 4 bases unmatched. This CDR3 reads CSVTGTGSNQPQHF. In DNA form, the CDR3 reads TGCAGCGTAACCGGGACAGGGAGCAATCAGCCCCAGCATTTT.

V and J are TRBV5-4 and TRBJ2-7; unclear D gene. Looked up from germline, CDR1 is SGHNT and CDR2 is YYREEE (reference sequence). The CDR3 runs 16 residues. V was cut by 0 bases and J by 0 bases, with 13 bases left in between. In nucleotides, the CDR3 is TGTGCCAGCAGCTTGGCTTCGACAACGAGCTCCTACGAGCAGTACTTC. This gives the protein CASSLASTTSSYEQYF.

V is TRBV5-5 and J is TRBJ1-4; D remains ambiguous. V was pared by 1 base and J by 2 bases, with 6 bases between. The V gene's germline CDR1 is SGHKS and CDR2 YYEKEE (reference sequence). This CDR3 spans 14 amino acids. In DNA form, the CDR3 reads TGTGCCAGCAGCTTGACAGCCACTAATGAAAAACTGTTTTTT. Protein: CASSLTATNEKLFF.

This clone was seen a few times. This chain joins TRBV30 and TRBJ1-4, with D possibly being TRBD1 (5 bases). V was trimmed by 1 base and J by 8 bases, leaving 17 bases between them. Germline values: CDR1 GTSNPN, CDR2 SVGIG (reference sequence). This CDR3 spans 15 amino acids. CDR3 residues: CAWSDPRRGREKLFF. The CDR3 nucleotides are TGTGCCTGGAGTGACCCCAGGAGGGGTAGGGAAAAACTGTTTTTT.

The chain uses TRBV5-6 and TRBJ1-5, with TRBD1 identical over 7 bases. The trim removed 6 bases at V and 2 bases at J, leaving 5 bases unmatched. The CDR3 consists of 14 residues. Germline CDR1 reads SGHDT; CDR2 reads YYEEEE. CDR3 sequence: CASTRQGGNQPQHF. The CDR3 DNA reads TGTGCCAGCACAAGACAGGGAGGCAATCAGCCCCAGCATTTT.

The chain combines TRBV19 with TRBJ2-1; 11 bases agree with TRBD1. The CDR3 is 15 amino acids. Unmatched junction bases numbered 8, after V lost 3 bases and J lost 10 bases. Germline-derived CDR1 and CDR2 are LNHDA and SQIVND (reference sequence). CDR3 DNA: TGTGCCAGTAGTATGACAGGACAGGGGGCGGGGGAGCAGTTCTTC. Its translation: CASSMTGQGAGEQFF. The full variable domain, with the rest looked up from reference TRBV19 and TRBJ2-1, is DGGITQSPKYLFRKEGQNVTLSCEQNLNHDAMYWYRQDPGQGLRLIYYSQIVNDFQKGDIAEGYSVSREKKESFPLTVTSAQKNPTAFYLCASSMTGQGAGEQFFGPGTRLTVL.

The gene calls are TRBV20-1 and TRBJ2-5; D is ambiguous. CDR3 length equals 11 residues. CDR1 is DFQATT, CDR2 SNEGSKA, per germline (reference sequence). V was pared by 0 bases and J by 5 bases, with 4 bases between. CDR3 sequence: CSARDEETQYF. The CDR3 DNA follows: TGCAGTGCTAGAGATGAGGAGACCCAGTACTTC.

This chain connects TRBV6-5 to TRBJ2-7; 7 nucleotides match TRBD1. Germline CDR1 reads MNHEY; CDR2 reads SVGAGI. The ends lost 6 bases at V and 3 bases at J; junction bases unmatched: 8. This CDR3 contains 14 residues. Here the CDR3 reads CASRRPGQNYEQYF. In DNA, the CDR3 is TGTGCCAGCAGACGGCCGGGACAGAACTACGAGCAGTACTTC.

This chain connects TRBV20-1 to TRBJ1-2; D not resolved. Trimming removed 7 bases at V and 4 bases at J, with 10 bases between. The CDR3 is made up of 11 amino acids. Germline values: CDR1 DFQATT, CDR2 SNEGSKA (reference sequence). CDR3 coding DNA: TGCAGTGTTAGCAGTCTCTATGGCTACACCTTC. This gives the protein CSVSSLYGYTF.

The chain has TRBV7-9 and TRBJ2-2, with 7 nucleotides matching TRBD1. The CDR3 has 13 amino acids. V was pared by 5 bases and J by 7 bases, with 4 bases of the junction left unmatched. Per the germline V gene, CDR1 is SEHNR and CDR2 is FQNEAQ (reference sequence). CDR3 sequence: CASSLGQLGELFF. The CDR3 coding sequence is TGTGCCAGCAGCCTGGGACAGCTCGGGGAGCTGTTTTTT.